What follows are 11 T cell receptor beta chains derived from one specimen sequenced in a study of T cell changes during pregnancy in multiple sclerosis. TCRdb's table, derived via immunoSEQ multiplex PCR, lists solely in-frame clones and lacks some. This table holds 55,000 to 80,000 clones, approximately 95% found once. The source material was CD8+ T cells from peripheral blood mononuclear cells, sampled in the second trimester of pregnancy. These receptors all come from a female donor with multiple sclerosis, enrolled in a pregnancy study.

The CDR3 bases are TGTGCCAGTAGTATAGGGGTAGCGGGAGCTTACAATGAGCAGTTCTTC. The encoded protein is CASSIGVAGAYNEQFF. The rearrangement links TRBV19 to TRBJ2-1; 9 bases line up with TRBD2. The V and J ends lost 1 base and 4 bases, in that order; junction bases with no gene match: 5. Germline CDR1 LNHDA, CDR2 SQIVND (reference sequence). CDR3 length: 16 amino acids. The full variable domain, its missing parts supplied by reference TRBV19 and TRBJ2-1, is DGGITQSPKYLFRKEGQNVTLSCEQNLNHDAMYWYRQDPGQGLRLIYYSQIVNDFQKGDIAEGYSVSREKKESFPLTVTSAQKNPTAFYLCASSIGVAGAYNEQFFGPGTRLTVL.

The V and J genes are TRBV9 and TRBJ2-5; 7 bases line up with TRBD2. V dropped 0 bases and J dropped 1; count of bases not matched to a gene: 3. This CDR3 spans 15 amino acids. The germline V gene encodes CDR1 SGDLS and CDR2 YYNGEE. CDR3 coding DNA: TGTGCCAGCAGCGTAGGGGGAGGGACCCAAGAGACCCAGTACTTC. Translated, it gives CASSVGGGTQETQYF.

This rearrangement joins TRBV19 to TRBJ2-7, with D perhaps TRBD1 (6 bases). The germline V and J ends were trimmed by 5 bases and 4 bases, with 12 bases remaining between them. The CDR3 has 13 residues. The V gene's germline CDR1 is LNHDA and CDR2 SQIVND (reference sequence). CDR3 sequence (DNA): TGTGCCAGTAGTTTTGGGGACAAGTACGAGCAGTACTTC. Encoded protein: CASSFGDKYEQYF.

The chain carries TRBV7-6 and TRBJ2-1, with TRBD2 matching over 9 bases. The germline CDR1 and CDR2 sequences are SGHVS and FNYEAQ. V lost 4 bases and J lost 5; bases outside the gene matches: 6. This CDR3 region has 15 residues. This CDR3 reads CASSSLAGVNNEQFF. The CDR3 DNA is TGTGCCAGCAGCTCACTAGCGGGCGTGAACAATGAGCAGTTCTTC.

The rearrangement joins TRBV27 to TRBJ2-5, with TRBD1 matching 8 bases. The V and J ends lost 8 bases and 2 bases, in that order; junction bases with no gene match: 13. CDR1 is MNHEY, CDR2 SMNVEV, per germline (reference sequence). This CDR3 has 16 amino acids. CDR3 bases: TGTGCCAGCGGAACGACAGGGGCCCTAATTCAAGAGACCCAGTACTTC. This sequence encodes CASGTTGALIQETQYF.

The CDR3 sequence is CASSLAGAGNTIYF. CDR3 DNA: TGTGCCAGCAGCTTAGCAGGTGCAGGAAACACCATATATTTT. The chain uses TRBV13 and TRBJ1-3; the D is unclear. CDR1 and CDR2 (germline): PRHDT, FYEKMQ (reference sequence). The CDR3 length is 14 residues. V lost 1 base and J 4 bases, leaving 8 bases between the germline ends.

The chain links TRBV10-3 to TRBJ2-1; TRBD1 matches 9 bases. In germline, CDR1 is ENHRY, CDR2 SYGVKD. The CDR3 length is 17 residues. Losses at the gene ends were 3 bases for V and 8 bases for J; bases not matched to a gene: 14. The CDR3 sequence is CAISEPDRGLTMDEQFF. CDR3 nucleotides: TGTGCCATCAGTGAACCGGACAGGGGCCTAACAATGGATGAGCAGTTCTTC.

V usage is TRBV18 and J usage is TRBJ2-2; D gene uncertain. Germline-derived CDR1 and CDR2 are KGHSH and LQKENI. CDR3 size: 16 residues. The ends were cut back, 6 bases at V and 2 bases at J, with 16 bases in the middle. In DNA, the CDR3 is TGTGCCAGCTCGCCTCCAGACTTTGTCAACACCGGGGAGCTGTTTTTT. It encodes CASSPPDFVNTGELFF.

The chain recombines TRBV5-1 with TRBJ2-5; the match to TRBD2 covers 13 bases. The V gene end was trimmed by 3 bases and the J gene end by 5 bases; junction bases not matched to a gene: 7. In germline, CDR1 is SGHRS, CDR2 YFSETQ. The CDR3 totals 16 residues. The CDR3 loop is CASSSLTSGRTETQYF. The CDR3 nucleotides read TGCGCCAGCAGCTCCCTGACTAGCGGGAGGACGGAGACCCAGTACTTC.

The chain uses TRBV27 and TRBJ2-1; D perhaps matches TRBD2 (5 bases). This CDR3 contains 15 residues. Germline CDR1 and CDR2: MNHEY and SMNVEV (reference sequence). Trimming shortened V by 10 bases and J by 1 base, and 17 bases separated the two germline ends. CDR3 sequence reads: CATQVRGRSYNEQFF. The DNA for the CDR3 is TGTGCCACCCAAGTTCGGGGAAGATCCTACAATGAGCAGTTCTTC.

The chain joins TRBV11-2 to TRBJ2-7; a possible D gene is TRBD2 (6 bases). This CDR3 region has 16 residues. The V gene's germline CDR1 is SGHAT and CDR2 FQNNGV. Trimming took 1 base from V and 0 from J, leaving 13 bases between them. The CDR3 spells CASSLVRDSSSYEQYF. CDR3 coding DNA: TGTGCCAGCAGCTTAGTTAGGGACTCAAGCTCCTACGAGCAGTACTTC. The whole variable domain, remainder taken from reference TRBV11-2 and TRBJ2-7, is EAGVAQSPRYKIIEKRQSVAFWCNPISGHATLYWYQQILGQGPKLLIQFQNNGVVDDSQLPKDRFSAERLKGVDSTLKIQPAKLEDSAVYLCASSLVRDSSSYEQYFGPGTRLTVT.